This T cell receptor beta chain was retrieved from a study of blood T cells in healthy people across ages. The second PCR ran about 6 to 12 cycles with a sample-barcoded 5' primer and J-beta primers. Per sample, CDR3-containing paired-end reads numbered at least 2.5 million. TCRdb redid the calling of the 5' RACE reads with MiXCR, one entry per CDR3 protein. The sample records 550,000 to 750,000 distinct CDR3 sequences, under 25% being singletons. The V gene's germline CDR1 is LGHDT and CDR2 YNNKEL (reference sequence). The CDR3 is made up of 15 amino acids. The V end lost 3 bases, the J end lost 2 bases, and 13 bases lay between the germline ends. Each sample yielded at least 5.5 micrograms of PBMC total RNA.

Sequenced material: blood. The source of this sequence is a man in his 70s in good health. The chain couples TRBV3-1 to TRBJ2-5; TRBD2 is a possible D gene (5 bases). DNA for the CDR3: TGTGCCAGCAGCCACGGGGAAGGGCCACAAGAGACCCAGTACTTC. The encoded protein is CASSHGEGPQETQYF.